Following are 32 T cell receptor beta chains from one sample sequenced in a study of vaccination effects on CD4 cells after COVID-19. These receptors' antigens are unknown. The table came from immunoSEQ multiplex PCR; TCRdb's copy has only in-frame clones and leaves some out. Here the sample spans about 53,000 clones, about 83% being singletons. Isolating CD4+ T cells followed approximately 9 days of culture. The source was CD4+ T cells from PBMCs cultured without peptide, collected before COVID-19 vaccination. Every receptor here comes from a human donor who received a COVID-19 vaccine.

The chain employs TRBV24-1 and TRBJ2-7; TRBD1 agrees at 9 bases. V shed 1 base and J 5 bases; nucleotides not matched to a gene: 11. Germline loops: CDR1 KGHDR, CDR2 SFDVKD. The CDR3 contains 17 residues. The CDR3 here is CATSDLSTGQGSHEQYV. In DNA form, the CDR3 reads TGTGCCACCAGTGATTTAAGCACGGGACAGGGTAGTCACGAGCAGTACGTC.

This clone was counted a single time. The chain combines TRBV28 with TRBJ1-2; D ambiguous. Germline CDR1 reads MDHEN; CDR2 reads SYDVKM. V was cut by 3 bases and J by 7 bases, with 15 bases left in between. The CDR3 sequence is 14 residues long. The CDR3, as DNA: TGTGCCAGCAGTTTTGGCCCACTAGGAGCTGGCTACACCTTC. This sequence encodes CASSFGPLGAGYTF.

The chain uses TRBV5-8 and TRBJ2-1; D is undetermined. The CDR3 is 13 amino acids. CDR1 and CDR2 (germline): SGHTS, YDEGEE. Deletions cut 4 bases from V and 9 bases from J, with 14 bases between. The CDR3 is CASSPLERSEQFF. Here the CDR3 DNA reads TGTGCCAGCAGCCCCTTGGAGCGTAGTGAGCAGTTCTTC.

The chain recombines TRBV19 with TRBJ2-1; D ambiguous. The CDR3 is 12 residues long. The germline V gene has CDR1 LNHDA and CDR2 SQIVND (reference sequence). The germline V and J ends were trimmed by 5 bases and 8 bases, with 10 bases remaining between them. The CDR3: CASSPDGYEQFF. DNA for the CDR3: TGTGCCAGTAGTCCCGACGGCTATGAGCAGTTCTTC.

The rearrangement links TRBV19 to TRBJ2-7, with D possibly TRBD2 on 5 matching bases. This CDR3 is built from 14 residues. The germline V gene encodes CDR1 LNHDA and CDR2 SQIVND (reference sequence). V lost 6 bases, J lost 2 bases, and 14 bases lay in between. The CDR3: CASRPRGTTYEQYV. As DNA, the CDR3 is TGTGCCAGTAGGCCTCGGGGTACCACCTACGAGCAGTACGTC.

This chain joins TRBV5-1 and TRBJ2-5; 9 nucleotides agree with TRBD1. V dropped 0 bases and J dropped 4; count of bases not matched to a gene: 4. In germline, CDR1 is SGHRS, CDR2 YFSETQ. The CDR3 runs to 15 residues. CDR3 in DNA: TGCGCCAGCAGCTTGGTCCCGGACAGGGGAGAGACCCAGTACTTC. Its translation is CASSLVPDRGETQYF.

V usage is TRBV9 and J usage is TRBJ1-2, with a possible D match to TRBD1 (6 bases). V lost 3 bases to trimming and J lost 4 bases, with 13 bases between them. Germline CDR1 SGDLS, CDR2 YYNGEE. The CDR3 is made up of 14 amino acids. The DNA of the CDR3 is TGTGCCAGCAGCGAAGGGCAGGGGTCCTATGGCTACACCTTC. This codes for CASSEGQGSYGYTF.

This clone was observed once. The chain joins TRBV20-1 to TRBJ1-5; no reliable D call. The CDR3 is made up of 13 amino acids. The germline V gene encodes CDR1 DFQATT and CDR2 SNEGSKA (reference sequence). V lost 3 bases and J 6 bases, leaving 12 bases between the germline ends. This CDR3 reads CSASKGTAQPQHF. The CDR3 nucleotides read TGCAGTGCTAGTAAGGGTACGGCTCAGCCCCAGCATTTT.

V usage is TRBV3-1 (or the pseudogene TRBV3-2) and J usage is TRBJ1-4, with 7 bases identical to TRBD1. This CDR3 has 14 residues. Germline CDR1 is LGHDT and CDR2 is YNNKEL (reference sequence). The V segment lost 3 bases and the J segment 8 bases; nucleotides outside the gene matches: 6. The CDR3 DNA sequence: TGTGCCAGCAGCCATATCACAGGGGACGAAAAACTGTTTTTT. Translating it yields CASSHITGDEKLFF.

This chain uses TRBV24-1 with TRBJ1-5; D not resolved. V was clipped by 4 bases and J by 3 bases, with 9 bases between them. Per the germline V gene, CDR1 is KGHDR and CDR2 is SFDVKD. CDR3 length equals 14 residues. The CDR3 protein is CATSDPHTNQPQHF. The CDR3 bases are TGTGCCACCAGTGACCCACACACCAATCAGCCCCAGCATTTT.

The rearrangement uses TRBV2 and TRBJ2-1, with unresolved D. Trimming pared 4 bases from V and 10 bases from J, leaving 14 bases between. CDR1 SNHLY and CDR2 FYNNEI come from the germline V gene. The CDR3 runs 13 residues. The CDR3 DNA follows: TGTGCCAGCAGTGTTATAAGGGAAGGCGAGCAGTTCTTC. Its protein product is CASSVIREGEQFF.

This chain joins TRBV7-2 and TRBJ2-5; D is tentatively TRBD1 or TRBD2 (6 bases each). Germline V gene sequence: CDR1 SGHTA, CDR2 FQGNSA. V was trimmed by 1 base and J by 9 bases, leaving 12 bases between them. The CDR3 length is 13 residues. The CDR3 DNA sequence: TGTGCCAGCAGCTTAGATGTTCGGGGGCCCCAGTACTTC. This translates into CASSLDVRGPQYF. The full variable domain, rest sourced from reference TRBV7-2 and TRBJ2-5, is GAGVSQSPSNKVTEKGKDVELRCDPISGHTALYWYRQSLGQGLEFLIYFQGNSAPDKSGLPSDRFSAERTGGSVSTLTIQRTQQEDSAVYLCASSLDVRGPQYFGPGTRLLVL.

The J gene is TRBJ2-1, the V gene TRBV11-2; D is unresolved. Germline V gene lookup returns CDR1 SGHAT and CDR2 FQNNGV. There are 15 residues in the CDR3. The V end lost 1 base, the J end lost 1 base, and 8 bases lay between the germline ends. The CDR3 here is CASSLVILSYNEQFF. CDR3 DNA: TGTGCCAGCAGCTTAGTCATCCTTTCCTACAATGAGCAGTTCTTC.

The gene calls are TRBV7-2 and TRBJ2-3; D gene ambiguous. This CDR3 comprises 15 residues. Germline CDR1 SGHTA, CDR2 FQGNSA. Trimming removed 1 base at V and 2 bases at J, with 10 bases between. CDR3 nucleotide sequence: TGTGCCAGCAGCTTAGAGAGGCCAGCCACAGATACGCAGTATTTT. Translation gives CASSLERPATDTQYF.

This sequence joins TRBV11-2 and TRBJ2-5; 10 bases line up with TRBD2. From germline, CDR1 is SGHAT and CDR2 FQNNGV. V gave up 2 bases and J gave up 2 bases; unmatched junction bases: 2. The CDR3 extends over 15 amino acids. The CDR3 here is CASSLIAGGQETQYF. CDR3 nucleotide sequence: TGTGCCAGCAGCTTAATAGCGGGGGGTCAAGAGACCCAGTACTTC.

The chain has TRBV14 and TRBJ2-7, with 7 bases lining up with TRBD2. The CDR3 covers 13 residues. Germline V gene data show CDR1 as SGHDN and CDR2 as FVKESK. Trimming cost V 4 bases and J 4 bases; bases outside gene matches: 4. The CDR3 nucleotides are TGTGCCAGCAGCCGGGACTATCTATACGAGCAGTACGTC. Protein product: CASSRDYLYEQYV.

The count of this clone is one. This chain connects TRBV6-6 to TRBJ2-2; TRBD2 aligns across 9 bases. The CDR3 spans 18 residues. V shed 5 bases and J 6 bases; nucleotides not matched to a gene: 16. Germline assignment: CDR1 MNHNY and CDR2 SVGAGI (reference sequence). CDR3 nucleotide sequence: TGTGCCAGCAGTCCATCAAAGGGGGTAGCGGGGGCCCCCGGGGAGCTGTTTTTT. This codes for CASSPSKGVAGAPGELFF.

The chain joins TRBV3-1 (or the pseudogene TRBV3-2) to TRBJ1-3; weak D call: TRBD1 (6 bases). CDR1 and CDR2 from the germline V gene are LGHDT and YNNKEL (reference sequence). Trimming cost V 0 bases and J 5 bases, with 11 bases left between them. The CDR3 covers 15 residues. CDR3 region: CASSQDRGSRNTIYF. The CDR3 region has the DNA TGTGCCAGCAGCCAAGATAGGGGGTCCAGAAACACCATATATTTT.

V is TRBV19 and J is TRBJ2-5; tentatively, D is TRBD1 or TRBD2 (5 bases each). Between the trimmed V and J ends, which lost 7 bases and 2 bases, there was a span of 17 bases. This CDR3 has 15 amino acids. CDR1 and CDR2 from the germline V gene are LNHDA and SQIVND (reference sequence). The DNA of the CDR3 is TGTGCCAGTATCAAAGCGAGGGGATATCAAGAGACCCAGTACTTC. Translation gives CASIKARGYQETQYF.

The chain combines TRBV29-1 with TRBJ1-3; possibly TRBD1 for D (5 bases). This CDR3 comprises 13 residues. From germline, CDR1 is SQVTM and CDR2 ANQGSEA. V dropped 2 bases and J dropped 0 bases, with 5 bases sitting between them. The CDR3 region is CSVERGSGNTIYF. For the CDR3, the DNA is TGCAGCGTTGAAAGGGGCTCTGGAAACACCATATATTTT.

V usage is TRBV6-6 and J usage is TRBJ1-5; 7 positions agree with TRBD1. The germline gives CDR1 MNHNY, CDR2 SVGAGI (reference sequence). CDR3 length: 16 residues. J was trimmed by 1 base and V by 6 bases; bases with no gene match: 9. This chain's CDR3 is CASSRKTGPSNQPQHF. The CDR3 nucleotides are TGTGCCAGCAGCAGAAAGACAGGGCCGAGCAATCAGCCCCAGCATTTT.

The gene calls are TRBV5-6 and TRBJ1-4; D is unresolved. V was trimmed by 1 base and J by 8 bases, leaving 15 bases between them. Looked up from germline, CDR1 is SGHDT and CDR2 is YYEEEE. The CDR3 is 15 residues long. This chain's CDR3 is CASSLLGRVREKLFF. The CDR3 DNA follows: TGTGCCAGCAGCTTGTTGGGGAGGGTGCGGGAAAAACTGTTTTTT.

This chain connects TRBV18 to TRBJ1-2; the match to TRBD1 covers 7 bases. This CDR3 has 13 residues. The V and J ends lost 3 bases and 2 bases, in that order; junction bases with no gene match: 0. The germline V gene has CDR1 KGHSH and CDR2 LQKENI. The CDR3 region is CASSPTGNYGYTF. In DNA form, the CDR3 reads TGTGCCAGCTCACCGACAGGGAACTATGGCTACACCTTC.

The V and J genes are TRBV27 and TRBJ1-1, with TRBD1 matching 7 bases. V gave up 4 bases and J gave up 1 base; unmatched junction bases: 0. Germline V gives CDR1 MNHEY, CDR2 SMNVEV (reference sequence). The CDR3 is 13 amino acids. The CDR3, as DNA: TGTGCCAGCAGTTGGACAGGGAACACTGAAGCTTTCTTT. Translated: CASSWTGNTEAFF.

This chain connects TRBV6-6 to TRBJ1-2, with a possible D match to TRBD1 (5 bases). V lost 3 bases and J lost 6, with 14 bases in between. The CDR3 extends over 14 amino acids. Per germline, CDR1 MNHNY and CDR2 SVGAGI (reference sequence). The CDR3 bases are TGTGCCAGCAGTTATGACAGTTCGATCGATGGCTACACCTTC. Amino acids: CASSYDSSIDGYTF.

The chain uses TRBV5-1 and TRBJ2-1; the match to TRBD1 covers 8 bases. The CDR3 runs 14 residues. The V segment lost 2 bases and the J segment 5 bases; nucleotides outside the gene matches: 3. The germline V gene encodes CDR1 SGHRS and CDR2 YFSETQ. Here the CDR3 reads CASSFWDRNNEQFF. DNA of the CDR3: TGCGCCAGCAGCTTTTGGGACAGGAACAATGAGCAGTTCTTC.

The V call is TRBV4-1, the J call TRBJ2-3; D possibly uses TRBD1 or TRBD2 (5 bases each). Germline lookup yields CDR1 MGHRA and CDR2 YSYEKL. V was shortened by 4 bases and J by 4 bases, with 18 bases between the two germline ends. The CDR3 extends over 16 amino acids. In nucleotides, the CDR3 is TGCGCCAGCAGCCCTACGCCGGGACCCAGGGCAGATACGCAGTATTTT. It encodes CASSPTPGPRADTQYF.

The gene calls are TRBV7-2 and TRBJ2-3; no reliable D call. The CDR3 has 14 residues. V shed 7 bases and J shed 0 bases, with 11 bases lying between them. Per germline, CDR1 SGHTA and CDR2 FQGNSA. The chain's CDR3 is CASKGSYSTDTQYF. CDR3 sequence (DNA): TGTGCCAGCAAGGGTTCCTATAGCACAGATACGCAGTATTTT.

This chain connects TRBV12-3 or TRBV12-4 to TRBJ2-5; D ambiguous. The CDR3 length is 12 residues. Trimming cost V 6 bases and J 6 bases, with 11 bases left between them. The DNA for the CDR3 is TGTGCCAGCAGCCTACCCGACAAGACCCAGTACTTC. Translated: CASSLPDKTQYF.

The chain uses TRBV5-1 and TRBJ1-3; no definite D call. The CDR3 runs to 15 residues. Germline V gives CDR1 SGHRS, CDR2 YFSETQ. V lost 0 bases to trimming and J lost 0 bases, with 7 bases between them. The CDR3 spells CASSLGSNSGNTIYF. CDR3 sequence (DNA): TGCGCCAGCAGCTTGGGCAGCAACTCTGGAAACACCATATATTTT.

V is TRBV24-1 and J is TRBJ1-1; 7 bases are shared with TRBD1. The CDR3 is 12 residues long. CDR1 and CDR2 from the germline V gene are KGHDR and SFDVKD. The junction had 5 bases not matched to a gene; V was cut back by 6 bases and J by 8 bases. For the CDR3, the DNA is TGTGCCACCAGTCAGGGGGTAGGGGAAGCTTTCTTT. Translating it yields CATSQGVGEAFF.

The chain couples TRBV3-1 (or the pseudogene TRBV3-2) to TRBJ2-3; D unresolved. Germline V gene sequence: CDR1 LGHDT, CDR2 YNNKEL (reference sequence). The CDR3 has 13 amino acids. Trimming left V 1 base short and J 4 bases short, with 6 bases between. CDR3 sequence: CASSQAAADTQYF. CDR3 bases: TGTGCCAGCAGCCAAGCTGCAGCAGATACGCAGTATTTT.